The next 12 T cell receptor beta chains were all read from a single sample in a study of shared clonotypes between healthy human individuals. Profiling relied on immunoSEQ multiplex PCR, and the TCRdb table lists in-frame clones only, not all of them. Of around 1.9 million clones in the sample, about 93% were seen once. It was CD45RO-negative cells, positively selected for CCR7, that made up naive CD8 cells, with terminally differentiated effector memory CD45RA+ cells excluded. The material sequenced was naive CD8+ T cells from PBMCs. The receptors shown here come from a man younger than 35 in good health. Some clones in this sample may be carry-over from other donors' samples.

V usage is TRBV6-5 and J usage is TRBJ2-1, with unresolved D. CDR1 and CDR2 from the germline V gene are MNHEY and SVGAGI. The CDR3 contains 11 residues. Trimming removed 7 bases from V and 7 bases from J, with 8 bases in between. The CDR3 coding sequence is TGTGCCAGCAACTTCAATAATGAGCAGTTCTTC. Protein product: CASNFNNEQFF.

The rearrangement joins TRBV9 to TRBJ2-7; 8 positions agree with TRBD1. The V gene end was trimmed by 0 bases and the J gene end by 4 bases; junction bases not matched to a gene: 6. CDR3 size: 15 residues. Germline values: CDR1 SGDLS, CDR2 YYNGEE. CDR3 DNA sequence: TGTGCCAGCAGCGTAGAAGTCAGGGGGCCTTACGAGCAGTACTTC. It is translated as CASSVEVRGPYEQYF.

The chain combines TRBV27 with TRBJ2-7; D not certain. Trimming cost V 0 bases and J 3 bases, with 15 bases left between them. CDR1 and CDR2 (germline): MNHEY, SMNVEV (reference sequence). The CDR3 runs 16 residues. CDR3 loop: CASSLSPGSRRYEQYF. Written as DNA, the CDR3 is TGTGCCAGCAGTTTATCGCCGGGCTCCCGCCGCTACGAGCAGTACTTC.

The V and J genes are TRBV27 and TRBJ2-7; TRBD1 aligns across 9 bases. Germline trimming cut 5 bases from V and 4 bases from J; bases unmatched to any gene: 12. Germline CDR1 reads MNHEY; CDR2 reads SMNVEV (reference sequence). The CDR3 loop spans 16 amino acids. This chain's CDR3 is CASSVFPGQGAYEQYF. The CDR3 region has the DNA TGTGCCAGCAGTGTATTTCCGGGACAGGGCGCGTACGAGCAGTACTTC.

The V and J genes are TRBV18 and TRBJ1-1; TRBD1 might be the D (5 bases). CDR1 is KGHSH and CDR2 is LQKENI in the germline V gene. This CDR3 has 16 residues. V was shortened by 2 bases and J by 1 base, with 14 bases between the two germline ends. In DNA form, the CDR3 reads TGTGCCAGCTCACCATCCCGGGGGGAGCAGAACACTGAAGCTTTCTTT. This codes for CASSPSRGEQNTEAFF. The full variable domain, with the rest looked up from reference TRBV18 and TRBJ1-1, is NAGVMQNPRHLVRRRGQEARLRCSPMKGHSHVYWYRQLPEEGLKFMVYLQKENIIDESGMPKERFSAEFPKEGPSILRIQQVVRGDSAAYFCASSPSRGEQNTEAFFGQGTRLTVV.

The CDR3 is CASSAWTGAYEQYF. CDR3 DNA sequence: TGTGCCAGTAGTGCATGGACAGGGGCCTACGAGCAGTACTTC. This chain connects TRBV19 to TRBJ2-7, with TRBD1 matching 9 bases. Germline V gives CDR1 LNHDA, CDR2 SQIVND (reference sequence). V shed 5 bases and J 2 bases; nucleotides not matched to a gene: 4. This CDR3 is built from 14 residues.

The V call is TRBV5-1, the J call TRBJ2-1; 9 bases line up with TRBD1. V shed 3 bases, J shed 13 bases, and the junction held 5 bases outside the gene matches. Germline assignment: CDR1 SGHRS and CDR2 YFSETQ. This CDR3 is built from 12 residues. CDR3 in amino acids: CASSWTGEPQFF. CDR3 DNA: TGCGCCAGCAGCTGGACAGGGGAGCCACAGTTCTTC.

This clone was seen only once. Other nucleotide sequences from this sample produce the same CDR3. The gene calls are TRBV4-1 and TRBJ2-1; possibly TRBD2 for D (6 bases). Germline V gene lookup returns CDR1 MGHRA and CDR2 YSYEKL. Trimming removed 4 bases from V and 7 bases from J, with 11 bases in between. The CDR3 covers 13 residues. CDR3 in amino acids: CASSLRSGNEQFF. CDR3 DNA: TGCGCCAGCAGCCTCAGGAGCGGGAATGAGCAGTTCTTC.

In DNA, the CDR3 is TGTGCCATCAAAGGGGGGGGAACGCAGTATTTT. Translated, it gives CAIKGGGTQYF. This sequence joins TRBV27 and TRBJ2-3; tentative D call: TRBD2 (7 bases). V lost 10 bases to trimming and J lost 9 bases, with 14 bases between them. The CDR3 sequence is 11 residues long. In germline, CDR1 is MNHEY, CDR2 SMNVEV (reference sequence).

The rearrangement uses TRBV28 and TRBJ2-1, with TRBD2 as a possible D gene (6 bases). The CDR3 covers 13 residues. V dropped 7 bases and J dropped 8 bases, with 15 bases sitting between them. The V gene's germline CDR1 is MDHEN and CDR2 SYDVKM. CDR3 sequence: CASTVGGSYEQFF. The CDR3 DNA reads as TGTGCCAGCACTGTTGGGGGGTCATATGAGCAGTTCTTC.

With regard to this clone: The sample contains more than one DNA sequence encoding this CDR3. This rearrangement joins TRBV30 to TRBJ1-1, with D unresolved. The V gene's germline CDR1 is GTSNPN and CDR2 SVGIG (reference sequence). The CDR3 consists of 13 residues. Trimming left V 0 bases short and J 0 bases short, with 5 bases between. CDR3 bases: TGTGCCTGGAGTGTTCTAGTGAACACTGAAGCTTTCTTT. Protein product: CAWSVLVNTEAFF.

Note on this clone: The same CDR3 is also encoded by other DNA sequences in this sample. The gene calls are TRBV27 and TRBJ2-1; the D is unclear. This CDR3 spans 14 amino acids. V was clipped by 4 bases and J by 1 base, with 8 bases between them. Germline CDR1 reads MNHEY; CDR2 reads SMNVEV (reference sequence). The CDR3, as DNA: TGTGCCAGCAGTTGGGGTAGTTCCTACAATGAGCAGTTCTTC. This translates into CASSWGSSYNEQFF.